This paragraph reports one T cell receptor beta chain. This entry is derived from a study of blood T cell repertoires in COVID-19. The assay was immunoSEQ multiplex PCR, and TCRdb's table has in-frame clones only and misses some. Of more than 95,000 clones in the sample, more than 75% were seen once. The CDR3 spans 15 residues. CDR1 and CDR2 (germline): SQVTM, ANQGSEA. V was trimmed by 4 bases and J by 0 bases, leaving 13 bases between them. The chain has TRBV29-1 and TRBJ2-4; D is ambiguous. The origin of this receptor is a man in his forties or fifties with acute or convalescent COVID-19. The sequenced sample was peripheral blood. The chain's CDR3 is CSVASGSLAKNIQYF. CDR3 coding DNA: TGCAGCGTTGCCTCCGGTTCTCTAGCCAAAAACATTCAGTACTTC.